A selection of T cell receptor beta chains follows, all from one sample in a study of blood T cell repertoires in COVID-19. Assay: immunoSEQ multiplex PCR; the TCRdb copy retains only in-frame clones and omits some. Of about 250,000 clones listed, about nine tenths are singletons. What was sequenced was peripheral blood. The receptors shown here come from a woman in her twenties or thirties with COVID-19, enrolled during active disease. Each CDR3 is given with its conserved first and last residue. D genes are given only for firm matches. Rows give clone size only sometimes, using once, few, many, or a class for an expanded clone.

CDR3,DNA,J,V,size,D
CASSPGHRLGTEAFF,TGTGCCAGCAGCCCGGGACACCGTCTGGGCACTGAAGCTTTCTTT,TRBJ1-1,TRBV5-6,once,-
CASSREGGNYGYTF,TGCGCCAGCAGCCGAGAGGGAGGGAACTATGGCTACACCTTC,TRBJ1-2,TRBV5-1,once,-
CASRQGAYGYTF,TGTGCCAGCAGGCAGGGGGCGTATGGCTACACCTTC,TRBJ1-2,TRBV6-5,-,TRBD1
CASSPGPEGTGFLARHGYTF,TGTGCCAGCAGCCCCGGTCCAGAGGGGACAGGGTTTTTAGCTCGCCATGGCTACACCTTC,TRBJ1-2,TRBV5-5,-,TRBD1
CASSHLGQGKEGEKLFF,TGTGCCAGCAGCCACCTGGGACAGGGGAAGGAGGGTGAAAAACTGTTTTTT,TRBJ1-4,TRBV3-1/TRBV3-2,-,TRBD1
CASSLVGFGIQETQYF,TGTGCCAGCAGCTTGGTAGGGTTCGGGATCCAAGAGACCCAGTACTTC,TRBJ2-5,TRBV11-3,-,-
CASSLDSGYEQYF,TGTGCCAGCAGCTTAGATTCAGGCTACGAGCAGTACTTC,TRBJ2-7,TRBV11-2,-,-
CASSVAVGEGYGYTF,TGTGCCAGCAGCGTAGCTGTTGGGGAGGGCTATGGCTACACCTTC,TRBJ1-2,TRBV9,-,-
CASSFHPGGVVTGELFF,TGTGCCAGCAGCTTCCACCCAGGGGGCGTCGTTACCGGGGAGCTGTTTTTT,TRBJ2-2,TRBV7-2,once,TRBD1
CASSPRESGTDTQYF,TGTGCCAGCAGCCCTCGGGAGTCGGGCACAGATACGCAGTATTTT,TRBJ2-3,TRBV7-6,-,-
CASSRGVANTEAFF,TGTGCCAGCAGCAGGGGAGTAGCGAACACTGAAGCTTTCTTT,TRBJ1-1,TRBV27,once,-
CASSSTGQGKIYEQYF,TGTGCCAGCAGCTCTACGGGACAGGGGAAAATCTACGAGCAGTACTTC,TRBJ2-7,TRBV7-9,few,TRBD1
CASSSYKIAGATDTQYF,TGCGCCAGCAGCTCCTATAAGATAGCGGGAGCCACAGATACGCAGTATTTT,TRBJ2-3,TRBV4-1,-,TRBD2
CASSYSLGVSGAQYF,TGTGCCAGCAGTTACTCCCTCGGGGTCTCCGGGGCCCAGTACTTC,TRBJ2-5,TRBV6-5,-,-
CASSLGTSGGITQYF,TGCGCCAGCAGCTTGGGGACTAGCGGGGGAATCACGCAGTATTTT,TRBJ2-3,TRBV5-1,-,TRBD2
CASRLTNEKLFF,TGTGCCAGCAGACTAACTAATGAAAAACTGTTTTTT,TRBJ1-4,TRBV12-3/TRBV12-4,-,-
CASSMSAGGGSDTQYF,TGTGCCAGTAGTATGTCTGCGGGGGGGGGATCAGATACGCAGTATTTT,TRBJ2-3,TRBV19,-,TRBD2
CASSQAASGATYYEQYF,TGCGCCAGCAGCCAAGCTGCTAGCGGGGCGACTTACTACGAGCAGTACTTC,TRBJ2-7,TRBV4-3,-,TRBD2
CASSSKDNYEQYF,TGTGCCAGCAGCTCTAAGGACAACTACGAGCAGTACTTC,TRBJ2-7,TRBV7-9,-,-
CASSSPSGGGNQPQHF,TGTGCCAGCAGTTCTCCCTCAGGGGGCGGCAATCAGCCCCAGCATTTT,TRBJ1-5,TRBV6-2/TRBV6-3,-,TRBD1
CASSKRTSGARTGELFF,TGTGCCAGCAGCAAACGGACTAGCGGGGCCCGAACCGGGGAGCTGTTTTTT,TRBJ2-2,TRBV7-9,-,TRBD2
CASSLVIGLGELFF,TGTGCCAGCAGCTTAGTGATCGGGTTAGGGGAGCTGTTTTTT,TRBJ2-2,TRBV7-2,-,-
CASSVLFGTSSYNEQFF,TGTGCCAGCAGTGTACTCTTCGGGACTAGCTCCTACAATGAGCAGTTCTTC,TRBJ2-1,TRBV2,-,TRBD2
CASSLPREVQETQYF,TGTGCCAGCAGTTTACCCCGGGAGGTCCAAGAGACCCAGTACTTC,TRBJ2-5,TRBV27,-,TRBD2
CASSPWSSYNEQFF,TGCGCCAGCAGCCCTTGGAGCTCCTACAATGAGCAGTTCTTC,TRBJ2-1,TRBV5-1,-,-
CASSFGPGNTIYF,TGTGCCAGCAGCTTTGGCCCGGGAAACACCATATATTTT,TRBJ1-3,TRBV11-2,-,-
CASSGGAARGGYTF,TGTGCCAGCAGCGGTGGCGCCGCTCGAGGGGGCTACACCTTC,TRBJ1-2,TRBV7-9,-,-
CASSESGLGEQFF,TGCGCCAGCAGTGAGTCCGGACTTGGTGAGCAGTTCTTC,TRBJ2-1,TRBV10-2,-,-
CASSLAGDGYTF,TGTGCCAGCAGCTTGGCAGGGGATGGCTACACCTTC,TRBJ1-2,TRBV5-4,once,-
CASSPFRNEQFF,TGTGCCAGCAGCCCCTTCCGCAATGAGCAGTTCTTC,TRBJ2-1,TRBV7-2,-,-
CASSQKREGVGGELFF,TGTGCCAGCAGCCAGAAGCGGGAAGGGGTTGGCGGGGAGCTGTTTTTT,TRBJ2-2,TRBV7-2,-,TRBD2
CASRTGAQETQYF,TGCGCCAGCAGAACAGGGGCCCAAGAGACCCAGTACTTC,TRBJ2-5,TRBV5-1,-,TRBD1
CASSFDRGNTEAFF,TGTGCCAGCAGCTTCGACAGGGGTAACACTGAAGCTTTCTTT,TRBJ1-1,TRBV13,-,TRBD1
CASSSDFYEQYF,TGCGCCAGCAGCTCGGACTTCTACGAGCAGTACTTC,TRBJ2-7,TRBV5-1,-,-
CASSIVGGKAFF,TGTGCCAGTAGTATAGTTGGGGGGAAAGCTTTCTTT,TRBJ1-1,TRBV19,-,-
CASSFNRDRGAGELFF,TGTGCCAGCAGCTTTAACCGGGACAGGGGAGCCGGGGAGCTGTTTTTT,TRBJ2-2,TRBV9,once,TRBD1
CAISLAGGRYNEQFF,TGTGCCATCAGTCTAGCGGGAGGCAGGTACAATGAGCAGTTCTTC,TRBJ2-1,TRBV10-3,-,TRBD2
CASGLGHDRVNTEAFF,TGTGCTAGTGGTTTGGGGCACGACAGGGTGAACACTGAAGCTTTCTTT,TRBJ1-1,TRBV12-5,-,TRBD1
CASSLYVGRRSIGRSPLHF,TGTGCCAGCAGTTTATATGTAGGGAGAAGAAGTATAGGACGGTCACCCCTCCACTTT,TRBJ1-6,TRBV27,few,-
CASSWGFGGDQETQYF,TGTGCCAGCAGCTGGGGGTTTGGAGGGGACCAAGAGACCCAGTACTTC,TRBJ2-5,TRBV5-8,-,-
CASTAQRQGKNTEAFF,TGCGCCAGCACCGCGCAGCGACAGGGGAAGAACACTGAAGCTTTCTTT,TRBJ1-1,TRBV5-1,-,TRBD1
CASSWGQGETQYF,TGCGCCAGCAGCTGGGGACAGGGGGAGACCCAGTACTTC,TRBJ2-5,TRBV5-1,-,TRBD1
CARSLAGGGVNTEAFF,TGTGCCAGAAGCTTGGCAGGGGGCGGAGTGAACACTGAAGCTTTCTTT,TRBJ1-1,TRBV5-3,-,TRBD1
CASSEPPSGNTIYF,TGTGCCAGCAGCGAGCCACCCTCTGGAAACACCATATATTTT,TRBJ1-3,TRBV9,-,-
CASSPESGTEGYNEQFF,TGTGCCAGCTCGCCCGAGTCAGGGACAGAGGGGTACAATGAGCAGTTCTTC,TRBJ2-1,TRBV18,few,TRBD1
CASSQASNEKLFF,TGCGCCAGCAGCCAAGCGAGTAATGAAAAACTGTTTTTT,TRBJ1-4,TRBV4-3,-,-
CASSLGPNQPQHF,TGTGCCAGCAGCTTAGGGCCGAATCAGCCCCAGCATTTT,TRBJ1-5,TRBV7-2,few,-
CASSLGQFNEKLFF,TGTGCCAGCAGCTTGGGACAGTTCAATGAAAAACTGTTTTTT,TRBJ1-4,TRBV5-4,-,-
CASSLGTNTEAFF,TGTGCCAGCTCACTAGGGACTAACACTGAAGCTTTCTTT,TRBJ1-1,TRBV18,once,-
CASSQGRQVGPYNEQFF,TGCGCCAGCAGCCAAGGGAGGCAGGTGGGCCCCTACAATGAGCAGTTCTTC,TRBJ2-1,TRBV4-1,-,-
CASSLGGFRDIQEKLFF,TGTGCCAGCAGCTTAGGCGGGTTCCGGGACATTCAAGAAAAACTGTTTTTT,TRBJ1-4,TRBV7-9,-,-
CASSPPGQGDTGELFF,TGTGCCAGCTCACCTCCGGGACAGGGGGACACCGGGGAGCTGTTTTTT,TRBJ2-2,TRBV18,-,TRBD1
CASSQDPWTGGSYNEQFF,TGTGCCAGCAGCCAAGATCCATGGACAGGGGGCTCCTACAATGAGCAGTTCTTC,TRBJ2-1,TRBV3-1/TRBV3-2,-,TRBD1
CASSLGPAEAFF,TGTGCCAGCAGCTTAGGTCCCGCTGAAGCTTTCTTT,TRBJ1-1,TRBV11-3,-,-
CASTGAGGLFF,TGTGCCAGCACCGGGGCTGGAGGGCTGTTTTTT,TRBJ1-4,TRBV6-6,-,-
CASSFLRGFAEAFF,TGTGCCAGCAGCTTTCTCAGGGGGTTCGCTGAAGCTTTCTTT,TRBJ1-1,TRBV7-2,-,TRBD1
CASSLGQGVVETQYF,TGTGCCAGCAGCTTAGGACAGGGGGTTGTGGAGACCCAGTACTTC,TRBJ2-5,TRBV13,-,TRBD1
CASSGASGRFNEQFF,TGTGCCAGCAGTGGCGCTAGCGGGAGGTTTAATGAGCAGTTCTTC,TRBJ2-1,TRBV2,-,TRBD2
CASSLGAGGNTGELFF,TGTGCCAGCTCACTGGGCGCGGGGGGGAACACCGGGGAGCTGTTTTTT,TRBJ2-2,TRBV9,-,TRBD2
CASSFLGGETYNEQFF,TGTGCCAGCAGCTTTCTCGGCGGGGAAACCTACAATGAGCAGTTCTTC,TRBJ2-1,TRBV11-2,few,-